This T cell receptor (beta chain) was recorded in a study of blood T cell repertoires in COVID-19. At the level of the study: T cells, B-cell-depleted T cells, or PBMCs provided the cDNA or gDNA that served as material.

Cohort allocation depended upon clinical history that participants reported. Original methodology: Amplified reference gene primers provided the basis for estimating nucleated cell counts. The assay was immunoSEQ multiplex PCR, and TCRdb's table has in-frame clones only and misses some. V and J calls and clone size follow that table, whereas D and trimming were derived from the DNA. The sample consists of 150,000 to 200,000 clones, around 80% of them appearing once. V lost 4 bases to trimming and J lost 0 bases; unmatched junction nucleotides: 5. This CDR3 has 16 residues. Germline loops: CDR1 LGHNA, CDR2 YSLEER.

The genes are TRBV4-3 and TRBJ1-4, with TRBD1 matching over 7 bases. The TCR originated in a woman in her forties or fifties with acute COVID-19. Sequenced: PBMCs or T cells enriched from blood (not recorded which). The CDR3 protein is CASSRRQGATNEKLFF. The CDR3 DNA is TGCGCCAGCAGCCGCAGACAGGGTGCAACTAATGAAAAACTGTTTTTT.